This TCR beta chain is from a study of vaccination effects on CD4 cells after COVID-19. Study information: Median timing of post-vaccine samples was 72 days after the second dose.

Isolation of CD4+ T cells took place after 10 to 11 days of culture. Vaccine administered to participants consisted of two doses of either BNT162b2 or mRNA-1273. Vaccine recipients lacked prior SARS-CoV-2 infection and had negative nucleocapsid antibodies. Cells had half their medium changed to IL-2 medium on days 3 and 7. Generated by immunoSEQ multiplex PCR, the TCRdb table keeps only in-frame clones and is missing some. Of approximately 31,000 clones in the sample, roughly 81% were seen once. To note about this clone: Its matching antigen is unknown.

Overall study results and limits: Pronounced clonal contraction occurred in clones induced by infection and by vaccine late after vaccination.

V gave up 2 bases and J gave up 5 bases; unmatched junction bases: 4. Germline values: CDR1 SGHNT, CDR2 YYREEE (reference sequence). CDR3 length equals 15 residues. The sequencing used CD4+ T cells from PBMCs cultured without peptide, collected after COVID-19 vaccination. This chain uses TRBV5-4 with TRBJ2-2; 9 nucleotides agree with TRBD2. This TCR derives from a human donor who received a COVID-19 vaccine. This CDR3 reads CASSLGLAGTGELFF. The DNA of the CDR3 is TGTGCCAGCAGCTTAGGGCTAGCGGGGACCGGGGAGCTGTTTTTT.